The rows below give T cell receptor beta chains drawn from one sample of a study of T-cell memory formation after mild COVID-19. From the 5' RACE reads, TCRdb called clonotypes with MiXCR, one entry per CDR3 protein. The profile shows about 130,000 distinct CDR3 sequences, around 27% of them singletons. The specimen was PBMCs or a T cell subset sorted from them (not recorded which). The receptors originated from an adult woman who had mild COVID-19 (a few samples of this study predate the infection). Cell type and time point are not known. CDR3s include the opening cysteine and the closing phenylalanine or tryptophan. D genes are given only for firm matches. The listing skips clone size in some rows; elsewhere it reads once, few, many or a size class.

J gene,V gene,CDR3 length,clone size,D gene,CDR3 DNA,CDR3 protein
TRBJ2-6,TRBV7-2,17,.,TRBD1,TGTGCCAGCAGCTGGGGACAGGGCATCCCCGGGGCCAACGTCCTGACTTTC,CASSWGQGIPGANVLTF
TRBJ2-7,TRBV5-1,15,.,TRBD2,TGCGCCAGCAGCTTGGGACTAGCGGAAGAGTACGAGCAGTACTTC,CASSLGLAEEYEQYF
TRBJ2-5,TRBV20-1,11,few,.,TGCAGTGCTAGCCTCCTGATAGCCCAGTACTTC,CSASLLIAQYF
TRBJ2-1,TRBV7-7,16,.,.,TGTGCCAGCAGCCTAATGGTGGGGGCGATCTACAATGAGCAGTTCTTC,CASSLMVGAIYNEQFF
TRBJ2-7,TRBV2,14,.,.,TGTGCCAGCAGTGAAGGCTTTCGGACTTCGGAGCAGTACTTC,CASSEGFRTSEQYF
TRBJ2-1,TRBV24-1,13,once,.,TGTGCCACCAGCGGAGATTCCTACAATGAGCAGTTCTTC,CATSGDSYNEQFF
TRBJ2-3,TRBV24-1,15,.,.,TGTGCCACCAGTGATCTACTAGGGAGCACAGATACGCAGTATTTT,CATSDLLGSTDTQYF
TRBJ1-4,TRBV11-1,15,.,.,TGTGCCAGCAGCCTCACCGGGACTTCATGGGAAAAACTGTTTTTT,CASSLTGTSWEKLFF
TRBJ2-7,TRBV3-1,13,.,TRBD1,TGTGCCAGCTCCGGGACAGGCTCCTACGAGCAGTACTTC,CASSGTGSYEQYF
TRBJ2-5,TRBV12-3/TRBV12-4,14,once,.,TGTGCCAGCAGTTTCTGGGAATCAGGGGAGACCCAGTACTTC,CASSFWESGETQYF
TRBJ1-2,TRBV4-3,14,few,TRBD1,TGCGCCAGCAGCCTCTCCCCAGGGGGGGATGGCTACACCTTC,CASSLSPGGDGYTF
TRBJ2-7,TRBV12-3/TRBV12-4,14,few,.,TGTGCCAGCAGTTTAGCGCAATTTGGGAACGAGCAGTACTTC,CASSLAQFGNEQYF
TRBJ2-3,TRBV5-1,18,few,TRBD2,TGCGCCAGCAGCTTGGGGACTAGCGGGGACGCCGGTACAGATACGCAGTATTTT,CASSLGTSGDAGTDTQYF
TRBJ1-5,TRBV7-9,17,.,TRBD1,TGTGCCAGCAGCTTTGATTATACGGGGACAGATAATCAGCCCCAGCATTTT,CASSFDYTGTDNQPQHF
TRBJ1-5,TRBV12-3/TRBV12-4,14,.,.,TGTGCCAGCAGCAAGGGGGGCGGCAATCAGCCCCAGCATTTT,CASSKGGGNQPQHF
TRBJ2-7,TRBV27,13,.,.,TGTGCCAGCAGTTTAAAGGGGAGCTACGAGCAGTACTTC,CASSLKGSYEQYF
TRBJ2-7,TRBV18,12,many,.,TGTGCCAGCTCTCCCGAAGGTTACGAGCAGTACTTC,CASSPEGYEQYF
TRBJ2-7,TRBV4-2,17,.,TRBD2,TGTGCCAGCAGCCAAGGACTAGCGGGTCATGAGGCCTACGAGCAGTACTTC,CASSQGLAGHEAYEQYF
TRBJ2-1,TRBV29-1,12,.,.,TGCAGTTGGGGGGCACCCCTCAATGAGCAGTTCTTC,CSWGAPLNEQFF
TRBJ2-7,TRBV7-9,15,.,TRBD1,TGTGCCAGCAGCTCGGGACAGGGGCTATTCTACGAGCAGTACTTC,CASSSGQGLFYEQYF
TRBJ2-1,TRBV20-1,14,few,TRBD1,TGCAGTGCTAGAAGACAGGGTCCCTACAATGAGCAGTTCTTC,CSARRQGPYNEQFF
TRBJ2-7,TRBV29-1,12,few,.,TGCAGCGCGGGGAACCACGGGGGCGAGCAGTACTTC,CSAGNHGGEQYF
TRBJ2-1,TRBV12-3/TRBV12-4,13,few,.,TGTGCCAGCAGTTATGGAACCTACAATGAGCAGTTCTTC,CASSYGTYNEQFF
TRBJ2-1,TRBV6-5,17,.,TRBD2,TGTGCCAGCAGTTTCGGGACTAGCGGGGGGGCTTACAATGAGCAGTTCTTC,CASSFGTSGGAYNEQFF
TRBJ1-2,TRBV3-1,13,few,TRBD1,TGTGCCAGCAGCCACCCAACAGGGGATGGCTACACCTTC,CASSHPTGDGYTF
TRBJ2-1,TRBV4-1,15,.,TRBD2,TGCGCCAGCAGCCTCTCCGGGACTAGCGAATATGAGCAGTTCTTC,CASSLSGTSEYEQFF
TRBJ2-7,TRBV5-1,14,many,TRBD1,TGCGCCAGCAGCCTAGGGACAGGGGTGTACGAGCAGTACTTC,CASSLGTGVYEQYF
TRBJ2-2,TRBV7-3,14,once,.,TGTGCCAGCAGCTTAGAGGCTCTCACCGGGGAGCTGTTTTTT,CASSLEALTGELFF
TRBJ1-2,TRBV5-6,15,.,.,TGTGCCAGCAGCTTGGGACAGACGACTGGCTATGGCTACACCTTC,CASSLGQTTGYGYTF
TRBJ2-2,TRBV24-1,14,few,.,TGTGCCACCAGGGGGGGGCGAGGCACCGGGGAGCTGTTTTTT,CATRGGRGTGELFF
TRBJ2-1,TRBV12-3/TRBV12-4,15,.,.,TGTGCCAGCAGTTTAGCTGCGGGTAGATCCAATGAGCAGTTCTTC,CASSLAAGRSNEQFF
TRBJ1-2,TRBV27,14,.,TRBD1,TGTGCCAGCAGTTCCCTTAAGGGGGCAAAGGGCTACACCTTC,CASSSLKGAKGYTF
TRBJ2-5,TRBV5-1,13,few,.,TGCGCCAGCAGCTTGTGGGCAGAAGAGACCCAGTACTTC,CASSLWAEETQYF
TRBJ2-1,TRBV7-9,17,many,.,TGTGCCAGCAGCCCGAGAGGTGGGACACAGGGCCACAATGAGCAGTTCTTC,CASSPRGGTQGHNEQFF
TRBJ2-5,TRBV7-9,13,few,.,TGTGCCAGCAGTCGAGAAATAAAAGAGACCCAGTACTTC,CASSREIKETQYF
TRBJ2-3,TRBV21-1,16,few,.,TGTGCCAGCAGAACAGGGGGCCGGCGAAACACAGATACGCAGTATTTT,CASRTGGRRNTDTQYF
TRBJ2-6,TRBV6-5,14,few,TRBD1,TGTGCCAGCAGCCTCGGACAGGGGGGCAACGTCCTGACTTTC,CASSLGQGGNVLTF
TRBJ2-3,TRBV6-5,14,few,.,TGTGCCAGCACGGACTCCCAGGGATCCGATACGCAGTATTTT,CASTDSQGSDTQYF
TRBJ2-3,TRBV7-9,16,few,.,TGTGCCAGCAGCTCACGAAAACCCGCGGACACAGATACGCAGTATTTT,CASSSRKPADTDTQYF
TRBJ2-2,TRBV6-4,13,few,.,TGTGCCAGCAGTGACCGGTCCACCGGGGAGCTGTTTTTT,CASSDRSTGELFF
TRBJ2-1,TRBV20-1,15,few,TRBD1,TGCAGTGCTAGTGCTGTCGGACAGGGTGGTGGTGAGCAGTTCTTC,CSASAVGQGGGEQFF
TRBJ2-2,TRBV20-1,14,few,TRBD1,TGCAGTGTCCTCTCGACAGGGATCCCCGGGGAGCTGTTTTTT,CSVLSTGIPGELFF
TRBJ2-3,TRBV20-1,13,.,TRBD2,TGCAGTGCTATCGTACTGGGGGGGGATACGCAGTATTTT,CSAIVLGGDTQYF
TRBJ2-7,TRBV2,13,.,TRBD2,TGTGCCACCACAGCGGGAGCCTCCTACGAGCAGTACTTC,CATTAGASYEQYF
TRBJ2-7,TRBV29-1,12,few,.,TGCAGCGTTGAAATGTCTACCTACGAGCAGTACTTC,CSVEMSTYEQYF
TRBJ2-1,TRBV7-8,13,.,.,TGTGCCAGCAGCTTCACAGGATACAATGAGCAGTTCTTC,CASSFTGYNEQFF
TRBJ2-5,TRBV7-7,13,.,.,TGTGCTAGCAGCACCCATGGCGGCGAGACCCAGTACTTC,CASSTHGGETQYF
TRBJ2-5,TRBV7-3,13,few,.,TGTGCCAGCAGCAAAACCCCAGGGGAGACCCAGTACTTC,CASSKTPGETQYF
TRBJ2-7,TRBV7-6,14,many,.,TGTGCCAGCAGCTTAGGGAATGACGGATACGAGCAGTACTTC,CASSLGNDGYEQYF
TRBJ2-7,TRBV29-1,13,few,TRBD1,TGCAGCGTCACAGGGGAAGTCACCTACGAGCAGTACTTC,CSVTGEVTYEQYF
TRBJ2-5,TRBV9,15,few,TRBD2,TGTGCCAGCAGCGTAGGGACTAGCGAGGGAGAGACCCAGTACTTC,CASSVGTSEGETQYF
TRBJ1-2,TRBV9,14,.,.,TGTGCCAGCAGCGCCCCAGGTGCTACCTATGGCTACACCTTC,CASSAPGATYGYTF